The rows below give T cell receptor beta chains drawn from one sample of a study of post-analysis software for immune sequencing data. TCRdb reprocessed the PCR reads with MiXCR, giving one entry per CDR3 protein. The repertoire holds more than 450,000 distinct CDR3 sequences, with roughly 45% as singletons. The sequenced sample was blood. These receptors came from a girl under 18 with multiple sclerosis. CDR3s include the opening cysteine and the closing phenylalanine or tryptophan. Each record gives: D gene, J gene, V gene, clone size, CDR3 DNA, CDR3 protein. The D gene is left open where the match is weak. The size field is filled for only some rows; it gives once, few, many or a size class.

TRBD1 | TRBJ2-7 | TRBV12-3/TRBV12-4 | few | TGTGCCAGCAGCTCCGGGACAGGGCGGGAGCAGTACTTC | CASSSGTGREQYF
TRBD1 | TRBJ2-7 | TRBV12-3/TRBV12-4 | NA | TGTGCCAGCAGCCCCCCAGAGGCAGGGGGCTACGAGCAGTACTTC | CASSPPEAGGYEQYF
NA | TRBJ2-2 | TRBV4-1 | NA | TGCGCCAGCAGCCAAGTTTACCTAACAGGGTCCGGGGAGCTGTTTTTT | CASSQVYLTGSGELFF
TRBD1 | TRBJ2-6 | TRBV10-3 | few | TGTGCCATCAGTGGGGGGACAGGGTCTGGGGCCAACGTCCTGACTTTC | CAISGGTGSGANVLTF
NA | TRBJ2-3 | TRBV20-1 | NA | TGCAGTGCTACGGGGGAACACACAGATACGCAGTATTTT | CSATGEHTDTQYF
TRBD1 | TRBJ2-7 | TRBV7-9 | NA | TGTGCCAGCAGCTCATTAAACCGGGACAGAGGTGTGGAGCAGTACTTC | CASSSLNRDRGVEQYF
NA | TRBJ2-1 | TRBV12-3/TRBV12-4 | NA | TGTGCCAGCAGTTTGGGGAACATCGAGCAGTTCTTC | CASSLGNIEQFF
NA | TRBJ1-2 | TRBV30 | NA | TGTGCCTGGAGTGTAAAGCCTAACTATGGCTACATCTTC | CAWSVKPNYGYIF
TRBD2 | TRBJ2-3 | TRBV5-5 | NA | TGTGCCGGCAGCAGAGGACTAGCGCTTAGCACAGATACGCAGTATTTT | CAGSRGLALSTDTQYF
NA | TRBJ2-1 | TRBV27 | NA | TGTGCCAGCAGTTTACGTGAAGGTCAAGGGCAGTTCTTC | CASSLREGQGQFF
TRBD2 | TRBJ2-1 | TRBV27 | NA | TGTGCCAGCAGTTCCGCCGGGACTACCTGGGGGGGGTTCTTC | CASSSAGTTWGGFF
NA | TRBJ1-4 | TRBV6-1 | NA | TGTGCCCACCCTGGCCCGACAGCGGCTGCAACTAATGAAAAACTGTTTTTT | CAHPGPTAAATNEKLFF
TRBD2 | TRBJ2-2 | TRBV20-1 | NA | TGCAGTGCCCTAAGGACTAGCGGGAGGTACACCGGGGAGCTGTTTTTT | CSALRTSGRYTGELFF
NA | TRBJ2-6 | TRBV6-5 | NA | TGTGCCAGCAGTTACTCGAGGGGTGGGGCCAACGTCCTGACTTTC | CASSYSRGGANVLTF
NA | TRBJ2-7 | TRBV20-1 | NA | TGCAGTGCCAGTTTAAACAGGATAAATGAGCAGTACTTC | CSASLNRINEQYF
NA | TRBJ2-7 | TRBV28 | few | TGTGCCAGCAGTTTAGGAGGGAAGTCCGACGAGCAGTACTTC | CASSLGGKSDEQYF
NA | TRBJ2-7 | TRBV11-2 | few | TGTGCCAGCAGCTCCGACGTATCCTACGAGCAGTACTTC | CASSSDVSYEQYF
NA | TRBJ1-3 | TRBV7-8 | NA | TGTGCCAGCAGCTTAGAGGCGGGACTCTCTGGAAACACCATATATTTT | CASSLEAGLSGNTIYF
NA | TRBJ2-7 | TRBV14 | NA | TGTGCCAGCAGCCAAGATGTGGGCCGCTCCTACGAGCAGTACTTC | CASSQDVGRSYEQYF
NA | TRBJ2-7 | TRBV28 | NA | TGTGCCAGCAGTCCTTCCTCTGGACAGGCCAGCGCTAGCGGTCTTTTCTATGAGCAGTACTTC | CASSPSSGQASASGLFYEQYF
NA | TRBJ2-2 | TRBV7-3 | NA | TGTGCCAGCAGAACCATAGGGGGCACCGGGGAGCTGTTTTTT | CASRTIGGTGELFF
TRBD2 | TRBJ2-3 | TRBV5-1 | few | TGCGCCAGCAGCTTGACTAGCGGGGGATACACAGATACGCAGTATTTT | CASSLTSGGYTDTQYF
TRBD1 | TRBJ2-1 | TRBV5-1 | NA | TGCGCCACCGCGACCGAACAGGGGATTCACGAGCAGTTCTTC | CATATEQGIHEQFF
TRBD2 | TRBJ2-5 | TRBV20-1 | NA | TGCAGTGCTAGAGGGGTCGAGCGGGGGGTGAGTGGTGGACAAGAGACCCAGTACTTC | CSARGVERGVSGGQETQYF